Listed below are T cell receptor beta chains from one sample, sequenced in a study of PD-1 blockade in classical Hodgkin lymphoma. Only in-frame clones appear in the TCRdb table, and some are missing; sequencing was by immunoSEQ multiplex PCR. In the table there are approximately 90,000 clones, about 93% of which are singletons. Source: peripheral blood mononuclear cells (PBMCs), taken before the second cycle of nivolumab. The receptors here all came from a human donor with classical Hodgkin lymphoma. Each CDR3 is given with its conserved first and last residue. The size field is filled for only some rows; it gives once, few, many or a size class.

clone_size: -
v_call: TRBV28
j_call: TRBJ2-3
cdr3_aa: CASSRPTYTDTQYF

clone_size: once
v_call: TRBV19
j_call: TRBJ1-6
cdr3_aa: CASSPGDSPLHF

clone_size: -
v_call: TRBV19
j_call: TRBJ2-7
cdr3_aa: CASSPGQGHSYEQYF

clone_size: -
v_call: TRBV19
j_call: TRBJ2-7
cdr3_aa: CASSIGGLTHSYEQYF

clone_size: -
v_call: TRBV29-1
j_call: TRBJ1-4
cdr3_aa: CSVRWDRDEKLFF

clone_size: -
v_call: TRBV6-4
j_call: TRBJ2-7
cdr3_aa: CASRWGWTSGTYEQYF

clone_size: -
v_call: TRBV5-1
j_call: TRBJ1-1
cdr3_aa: CASKLTGTAMNTEAFF

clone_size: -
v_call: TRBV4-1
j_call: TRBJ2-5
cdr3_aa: CASSLGQAGVKETQYF

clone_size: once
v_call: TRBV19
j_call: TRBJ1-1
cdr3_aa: CASKSDGTGEYTEAFF

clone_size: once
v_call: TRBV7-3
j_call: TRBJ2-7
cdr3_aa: CASSLRGSGYEQYF

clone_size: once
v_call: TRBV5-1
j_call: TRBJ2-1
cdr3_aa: CASHWLDGVYNEQFF

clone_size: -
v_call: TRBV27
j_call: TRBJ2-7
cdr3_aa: CASSQIPGLYEQYF

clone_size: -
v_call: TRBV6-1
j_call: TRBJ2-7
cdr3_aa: CASSERGLSYEQYF

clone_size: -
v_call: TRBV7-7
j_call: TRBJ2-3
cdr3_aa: CASSLRETDTQYF

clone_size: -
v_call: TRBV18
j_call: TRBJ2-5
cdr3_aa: CASSPTGLQETQYF

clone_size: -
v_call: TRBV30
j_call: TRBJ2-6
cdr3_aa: CAWSAGWTGLSGANVLTF

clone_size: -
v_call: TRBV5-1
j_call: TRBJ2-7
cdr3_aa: CASSLRDSISYEQYF

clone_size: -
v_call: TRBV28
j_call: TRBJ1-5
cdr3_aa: CASSLLRDVPRAQHF

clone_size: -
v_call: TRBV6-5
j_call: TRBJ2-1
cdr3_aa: CASAREIGGEQFF

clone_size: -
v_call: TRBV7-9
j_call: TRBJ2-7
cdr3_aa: CASSFGTGPYEQYF

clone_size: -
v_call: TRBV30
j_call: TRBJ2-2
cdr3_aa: CAWSGQGTGELFF

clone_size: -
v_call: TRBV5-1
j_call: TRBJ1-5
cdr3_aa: CASSLGTGGDQPQHF

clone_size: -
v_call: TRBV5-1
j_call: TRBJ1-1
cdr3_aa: CASSPRDRGANTEAFF

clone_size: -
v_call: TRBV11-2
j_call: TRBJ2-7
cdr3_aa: CASSFRSRDRAYEQYF

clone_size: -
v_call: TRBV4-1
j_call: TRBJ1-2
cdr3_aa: CASSQNNHPSGYTF

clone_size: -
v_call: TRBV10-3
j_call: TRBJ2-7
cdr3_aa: CAITGTGSDYEQYF

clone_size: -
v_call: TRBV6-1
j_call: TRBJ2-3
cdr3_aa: CASSEGVGGTDTQYF

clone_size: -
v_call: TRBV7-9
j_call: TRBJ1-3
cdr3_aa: CASSADRGRNTIYF

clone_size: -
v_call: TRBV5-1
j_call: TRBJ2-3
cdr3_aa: CASSLRNPSDTQYF

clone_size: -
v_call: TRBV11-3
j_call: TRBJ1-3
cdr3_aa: CASSWGHSSGNTIYF

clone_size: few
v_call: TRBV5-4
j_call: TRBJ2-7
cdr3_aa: CASSLELYEQYF

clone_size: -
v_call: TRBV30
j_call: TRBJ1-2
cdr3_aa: CAWSYRPGDYTF

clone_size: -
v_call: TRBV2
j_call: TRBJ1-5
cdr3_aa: CASRVGQDNQPQHF

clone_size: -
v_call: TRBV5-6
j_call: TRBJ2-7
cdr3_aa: CASSLGWSDPSRGYEQYF

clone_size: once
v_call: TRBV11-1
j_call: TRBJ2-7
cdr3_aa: CASSLQGKTNEQYF

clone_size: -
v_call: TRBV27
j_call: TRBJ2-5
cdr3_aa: CASSTRTSGRGGYQETQYF

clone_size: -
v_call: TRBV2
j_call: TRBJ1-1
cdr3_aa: CASRDDRGNTEAFF

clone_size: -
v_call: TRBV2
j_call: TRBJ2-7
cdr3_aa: CASMRVGLPSYEQYF

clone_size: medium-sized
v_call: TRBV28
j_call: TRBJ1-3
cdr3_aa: CASSRGQGFSGNTIYF

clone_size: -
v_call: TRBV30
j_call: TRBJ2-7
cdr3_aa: CAWSGPRTGYEQYF

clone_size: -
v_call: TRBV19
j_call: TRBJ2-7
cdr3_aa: CASTQTGSYEQYF

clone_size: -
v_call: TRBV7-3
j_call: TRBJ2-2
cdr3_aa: CASSQAGPNTGELFF

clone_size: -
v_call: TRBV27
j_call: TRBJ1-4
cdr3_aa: CASSWGSGPTNEKLFF

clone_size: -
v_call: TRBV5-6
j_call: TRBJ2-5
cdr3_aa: CASSFNRDRGRWGQETQYF

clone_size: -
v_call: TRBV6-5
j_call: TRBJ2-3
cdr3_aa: CASSPSGGKDTQYF

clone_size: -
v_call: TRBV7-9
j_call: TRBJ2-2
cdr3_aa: CASSLRSPDTGELFF

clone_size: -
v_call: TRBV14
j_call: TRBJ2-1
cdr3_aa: CASSETTSVYNEQFF

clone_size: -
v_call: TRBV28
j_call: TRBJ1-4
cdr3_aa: CASSDGFSLEKLFF

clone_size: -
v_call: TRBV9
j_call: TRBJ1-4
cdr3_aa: CASSATAWGPGREKLFF

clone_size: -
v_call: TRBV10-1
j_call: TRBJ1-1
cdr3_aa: CASSDGQPPRQAFF

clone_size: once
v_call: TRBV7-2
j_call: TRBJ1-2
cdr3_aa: CASTPPGRDYGYTF

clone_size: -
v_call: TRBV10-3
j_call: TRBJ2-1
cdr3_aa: CAISPSGRSYNEQFF

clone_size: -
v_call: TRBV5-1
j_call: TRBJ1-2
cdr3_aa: CASTPRTSANYGYTF

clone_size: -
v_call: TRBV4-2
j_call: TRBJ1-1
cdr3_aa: CASSQSGQQNTEAFF

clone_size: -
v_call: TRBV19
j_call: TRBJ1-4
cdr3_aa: CASSMIRGTNEKLFF